These 21 T cell receptor beta chains came from one sample sequenced in a study of blood T cells in healthy people across ages. Using a J-beta primer mix together with a sample-barcoded 5' primer, a second PCR was run for about 6 to 12 cycles. TCRdb used MiXCR to reprocess the 5' RACE reads, holding one entry per CDR3 protein. The data show 550,000 to 600,000 distinct CDR3 sequences, with 27% seen just once and approximately 17% held by the top ten. Specimen: blood. These receptors were taken from a woman aged 70 to 79 in good health.

This sequence joins TRBV20-1 and TRBJ1-3, with D unresolved. Germline CDR1 and CDR2: DFQATT and SNEGSKA (reference sequence). The V and J ends lost 6 bases and 4 bases respectively, with 16 bases between them. The CDR3 is 14 amino acids. The CDR3 coding sequence is TGCAGTGCGCTCGGGAGGTTGTCAGGAAACACCATATATTTT. It yields the protein CSALGRLSGNTIYF.

The chain links TRBV5-1 to TRBJ2-1, with 8 bases that match TRBD1. The length of the CDR3 is 14 residues. J gave up 7 bases and V 1 base, and 4 bases lay outside the gene matches. The germline gives CDR1 SGHRS, CDR2 YFSETQ. The CDR3 coding sequence is TGCGCCAGCAGCTTGATGGACAGGGCGAATGAGCAGTTCTTC. It encodes CASSLMDRANEQFF.

The rearrangement uses TRBV9 and TRBJ1-5; the match to TRBD1 covers 8 bases. The V gene end was trimmed by 3 bases and the J gene end by 2 bases; junction bases not matched to a gene: 4. Germline CDR1 and CDR2: SGDLS and YYNGEE. The CDR3 has 15 amino acids. CDR3 residues: CASSASGGGNQPQHF. CDR3 DNA sequence: TGTGCCAGCAGCGCCTCAGGGGGCGGCAATCAGCCCCAGCATTTT.

This chain joins TRBV20-1 and TRBJ2-5, with 11 positions matching TRBD2. The CDR3 is made up of 15 amino acids. The V gene's germline CDR1 is DFQATT and CDR2 SNEGSKA (reference sequence). After removal of 6 bases from V and 1 base from J, the junction contained 7 bases not matched to a gene. The CDR3: CSAIGTSGFQETQYF. CDR3 DNA sequence: TGCAGTGCAATCGGGACTAGCGGTTTCCAAGAGACCCAGTACTTC.

The chain recombines TRBV20-1 with TRBJ1-2, with D unresolved. The CDR3 length is 11 residues. The germline V and J ends were trimmed by 0 bases and 1 base, with 0 bases remaining between them. Germline loops: CDR1 DFQATT, CDR2 SNEGSKA (reference sequence). This chain's CDR3 is CSARDNYGYTF. In DNA, the CDR3 is TGCAGTGCTAGAGATAACTATGGCTACACCTTC.

There are a few counts of this clonotype. A junction boundary mismatches the germline segment, possibly from a read error. This rearrangement joins TRBV28 to TRBJ2-7; tentatively, D is TRBD1 (5 bases). From germline, CDR1 is MDHEN and CDR2 SYDVKM. This CDR3 spans 13 amino acids. Written as DNA, the CDR3 is TGTGCCAGCACAGGACAAAGCTCCTACAAGCAGTACTTC. Protein: CASTGQSSYKQYF.

The chain uses TRBV25-1 and TRBJ1-3; D gene unclear. Germline loops: CDR1 MGHDK, CDR2 SYGVNS. V dropped 3 bases and J dropped 0 bases, with 9 bases sitting between them. This CDR3 is 15 amino acids long. The CDR3 is CASSDPGSSGNTIYF. The CDR3 coding sequence is TGTGCCAGCAGTGATCCGGGGAGCTCTGGAAACACCATATATTTT.

V usage is TRBV27 and J usage is TRBJ2-2, with TRBD1 matching over 7 bases. V shed 7 bases and J 4 bases; nucleotides not matched to a gene: 6. Germline V gene data show CDR1 as MNHEY and CDR2 as SMNVEV (reference sequence). The length of the CDR3 is 14 residues. The CDR3 DNA follows: TGTGCCAGCAAACCAGGGGGTACCACCGGGGAGCTGTTTTTT. Amino acid sequence: CASKPGGTTGELFF.

Ten or more counts support this clonotype. The genes are TRBV10-3 and TRBJ1-2; D not resolved. V was shortened by 0 bases and J by 2 bases, with 16 bases between the two germline ends. CDR3 length equals 17 residues. CDR1 and CDR2 (germline): ENHRY, SYGVKD. The CDR3: CAISESLSTVGNYGYTF. Written as DNA, the CDR3 is TGTGCCATCAGTGAGTCGTTATCTACAGTGGGGAACTATGGCTACACCTTC.

The V call is TRBV7-9, the J call TRBJ1-2; D not certain. CDR1 and CDR2 (germline): SEHNR, FQNEAQ (reference sequence). The V and J ends lost 3 bases and 7 bases respectively, with 6 bases between them. This CDR3 contains 11 residues. The CDR3 nucleotides read TGTGCCAGCAGCTTCGAAGGTGGCTACACCTTC. As protein: CASSFEGGYTF.

This clonotype showed up just a few times. The V gene is TRBV7-2, the J gene TRBJ2-7, with D unclear. CDR3 length: 14 residues. The V gene lost 1 base and the J gene lost 4 bases, with 11 bases spanning the gap. CDR1 and CDR2 from the germline V gene are SGHTA and FQGNSA. CDR3 DNA: TGTGCCAGCAGCTTAGTAGGGATCGGGTACGAGCAGTACTTC. It codes for CASSLVGIGYEQYF.

The table lists this clonotype with a few counts. The chain recombines TRBV7-8 with TRBJ1-1, with D hard to call. V was trimmed by 5 bases and J by 3 bases, leaving 7 bases between them. CDR3 size: 12 residues. The V gene's germline CDR1 is SGHVS and CDR2 FQNEAQ. The CDR3 DNA follows: TGTGCCAGCAGCCCCTTATACACTGAAGCTTTCTTT. It specifies CASSPLYTEAFF.

CDR3 sequence (DNA): TGCAGTGCCCCGGACAGGCGGGGTACTGAAGCTTTCTTT. It codes for CSAPDRRGTEAFF. This chain connects TRBV20-1 to TRBJ1-1, with 7 bases that match TRBD1. CDR3 length: 13 residues. The germline CDR1 and CDR2 sequences are DFQATT and SNEGSKA (reference sequence). V shed 6 bases, J shed 5 bases, and the junction held 9 bases outside the gene matches.

This clonotype showed up many times. The chain has TRBV5-1 and TRBJ2-5; D not resolved. CDR1 is SGHRS, CDR2 YFSETQ, per germline. The CDR3 contains 13 residues. The V gene lost 2 bases and the J gene lost 5 bases, with 10 bases spanning the gap. CDR3 amino acids: CASSFESRETQYF. The CDR3 DNA sequence: TGCGCCAGCAGCTTTGAGAGTCGGGAGACCCAGTACTTC.

In regard to this clonotype: One junction end disagrees with the germline gene, perhaps due to a read error. This sequence joins TRBV2 and TRBJ1-3; D is undetermined. This CDR3 region has 13 residues. CDR1 and CDR2 (germline): SNHLY, FYNNEI. DNA for the CDR3: TGTGCCAGCAGTGGACCCTCTGGGAACACCATATATTTT. Translated, it gives CASSGPSGNTIYF.

This clonotype was seen more than once but under ten times. The junction and the germline gene differ at one end; a read error may be behind it. The chain has TRBV5-1 and TRBJ2-5; the D gene is possibly TRBD2 (5 bases). Germline V gene lookup returns CDR1 SGHRS and CDR2 YFSETQ. The CDR3 is made up of 17 amino acids. The DNA of the CDR3 is TGCGCCGGCAGCTTGCGTTGGCCGGGATCGGGTCAAGAGACCCAGTACTTC. Translated, it gives CAGSLRWPGSGQETQYF.

V gene TRBV10-2 combines with J gene TRBJ2-5; possibly TRBD1 for D (6 bases). Germline loops: CDR1 WSHSY, CDR2 SAAADI. CDR3 length: 14 amino acids. V lost 7 bases, J lost 3 bases, and 15 bases lay in between. CDR3 sequence: CASTRTDLKETQYF. In nucleotides, the CDR3 is TGCGCCAGCACCCGGACAGACCTGAAAGAGACCCAGTACTTC.

This clonotype was observed a few times. The chain recombines TRBV20-1 with TRBJ2-1; D not resolved. V lost 3 bases and J 9 bases, leaving 9 bases between the germline ends. The germline gives CDR1 DFQATT, CDR2 SNEGSKA (reference sequence). The CDR3 contains 11 residues. CDR3 residues: CSASPQREQFF. For the CDR3, the DNA is TGCAGTGCTAGTCCCCAGCGTGAGCAGTTCTTC.

The V call is TRBV7-3, the J call TRBJ1-1; tentatively, D is TRBD1 (6 bases). The germline CDR1 and CDR2 sequences are SGHTA and FQGTGA. V lost 2 bases and J 5 bases, leaving 12 bases between the germline ends. This CDR3 is 14 amino acids long. The CDR3, as DNA: TGTGCCAGCAGCTTACTGGGGGCTGGGACTGAAGCTTTCTTT. Amino acids: CASSLLGAGTEAFF.

This sequence joins TRBV29-1 and TRBJ1-2; TRBD1 matches 10 bases. The CDR3 runs 14 residues. Trimming removed 1 base from V and 6 bases from J; junction bases left unmatched: 5. Germline V CDR1 and CDR2: SQVTM, ANQGSEA. The CDR3 loop is CSVEGGQGLDGYTF. CDR3 coding DNA: TGCAGCGTTGAAGGGGGACAGGGGCTGGATGGCTACACCTTC.

The chain uses TRBV28 and TRBJ1-2, with D perhaps TRBD1 (5 bases). In germline, CDR1 is MDHEN, CDR2 SYDVKM. This CDR3 contains 9 residues. In DNA, the CDR3 is TGTGCAGTCGGGGGTGGCTACACCTTC. Protein sequence: CAVGGGYTF.